This TCR beta chain was retrieved from a study of cytomegalovirus exposure and HLA in healthy donors. General study points: An analysis done earlier found most TCR beta V segments productive about 87% or about 30% of the time. Later analysis demonstrated an association between a missense DCLRE1C variant and TCR beta V- and J-gene trimming.

Donors consisted of healthy bone marrow donors. 60 Vbeta and 13 Jbeta primers were used in PCR. Measured with immunoSEQ multiplex PCR; TCRdb has only the in-frame clones, and not every one. This repertoire shows around 170,000 clones, roughly 80% found once; its top ten account for about 2.6%. The CDR3 has 14 amino acids. Germline V gene data show CDR1 as GTSNPN and CDR2 as SVGIG (reference sequence). Trimming took 3 bases from V and 5 from J, leaving 16 bases between them. About this clone: Its antigen is not identified.

Sequences were obtained from PBMCs. The receptor was derived from a woman between 45 and 60 years old in good health and CMV-seropositive. This sequence joins TRBV30 and TRBJ2-5, with D perhaps TRBD1 (7 bases). CDR3 in DNA: TGTGCCTGGAGCCATACAGGGGCGGGGGAGACCCAGTACTTC. Encoded protein: CAWSHTGAGETQYF.